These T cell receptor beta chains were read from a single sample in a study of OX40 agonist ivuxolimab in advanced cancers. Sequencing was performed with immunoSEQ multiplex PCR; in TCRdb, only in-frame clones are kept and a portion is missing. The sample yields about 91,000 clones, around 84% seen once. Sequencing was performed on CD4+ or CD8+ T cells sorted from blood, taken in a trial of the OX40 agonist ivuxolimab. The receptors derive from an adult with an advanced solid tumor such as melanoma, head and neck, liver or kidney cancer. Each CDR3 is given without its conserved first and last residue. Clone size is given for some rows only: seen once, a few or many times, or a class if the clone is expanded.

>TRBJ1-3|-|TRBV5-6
ASTEFGNTIY
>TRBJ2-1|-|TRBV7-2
ASSLRLAGVHEQF
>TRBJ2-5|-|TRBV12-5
ASGLRGGETQY
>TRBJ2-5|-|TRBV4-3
ASSQDVTTQETQY
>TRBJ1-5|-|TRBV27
ASSLAPRGDQPQH
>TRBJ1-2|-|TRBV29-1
SVPILGQGNYGYT
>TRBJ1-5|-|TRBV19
ASRRFNQPQH
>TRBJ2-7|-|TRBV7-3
ASSLTSGYEQY
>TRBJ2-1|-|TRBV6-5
ATSTGSSYNEQF
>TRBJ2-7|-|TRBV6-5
ASSYATGDGPYEQY
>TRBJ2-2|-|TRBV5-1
ASSDEQGRVTGELF
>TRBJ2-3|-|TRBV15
ATSRGSDRGFADTQY
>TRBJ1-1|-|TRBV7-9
ASSLAGGARTEAF
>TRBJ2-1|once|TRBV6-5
ASRVGGVRDNEQF
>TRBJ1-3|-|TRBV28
ASSLGGNTIY
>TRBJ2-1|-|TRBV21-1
ASSPTGEYNEQF